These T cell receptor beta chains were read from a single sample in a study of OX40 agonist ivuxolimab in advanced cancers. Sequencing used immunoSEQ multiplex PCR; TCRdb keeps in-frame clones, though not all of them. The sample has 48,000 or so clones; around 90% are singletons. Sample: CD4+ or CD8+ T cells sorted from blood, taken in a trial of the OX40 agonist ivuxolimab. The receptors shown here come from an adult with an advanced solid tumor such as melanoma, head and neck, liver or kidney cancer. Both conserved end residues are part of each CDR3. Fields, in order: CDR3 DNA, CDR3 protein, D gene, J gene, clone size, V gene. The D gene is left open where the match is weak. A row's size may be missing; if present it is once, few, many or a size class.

DNA: TGTGCCAGCAGTAGGGATGCGGGTTCCAACAATGAGCAGTTCTTC; CDR3: CASSRDAGSNNEQFF; D: -; J: TRBJ2-1; size: -; V: TRBV6-4
DNA: TGTGCCATCAGGGGACAGGGGAACTCTGGAAACACCATATATTTT; CDR3: CAIRGQGNSGNTIYF; D: TRBD1; J: TRBJ1-3; size: -; V: TRBV10-3
DNA: TGTGCCAGCAGTTACTCGATGACAGGGGGAGATACGCAGTATTTT; CDR3: CASSYSMTGGDTQYF; D: TRBD1; J: TRBJ2-3; size: -; V: TRBV6-5
DNA: TGTGCCAGCAGCGGGTCTGGGAGGTATAGCAATCAGCCCCAGCATTTT; CDR3: CASSGSGRYSNQPQHF; D: -; J: TRBJ1-5; size: once; V: TRBV2
DNA: TGTGCCAGCAGCTCCCTATCGCCGGACAGGCGGCCGATTGGCTACACCTTC; CDR3: CASSSLSPDRRPIGYTF; D: TRBD1; J: TRBJ1-2; size: -; V: TRBV7-9
DNA: TGTGCCAGCAGTACAGGGACCAATCAGCCCCAGCATTTT; CDR3: CASSTGTNQPQHF; D: -; J: TRBJ1-5; size: -; V: TRBV27
DNA: TGTGCCAGTAGCGGGGAGAACACCGGGGAGCTGTTTTTT; CDR3: CASSGENTGELFF; D: TRBD2; J: TRBJ2-2; size: -; V: TRBV2
DNA: TGTGCCAGCAGCTCGGGACAGGGGGCAAAGACCCAGTACTTC; CDR3: CASSSGQGAKTQYF; D: TRBD1; J: TRBJ2-5; size: -; V: TRBV7-9
DNA: TGTGCCAGCAGCTTCGGGGAAGGGACAGATACGCAGTATTTT; CDR3: CASSFGEGTDTQYF; D: -; J: TRBJ2-3; size: -; V: TRBV7-3
DNA: TGTGCCAGTAGTATAGTTGCAGGAGGCGGATCACCCCTCCACTTT; CDR3: CASSIVAGGGSPLHF; D: -; J: TRBJ1-6; size: -; V: TRBV19
DNA: TGTGCCAGCAGTTGGACAGGGGCAGGTGGAAACACCATATATTTT; CDR3: CASSWTGAGGNTIYF; D: TRBD1; J: TRBJ1-3; size: -; V: TRBV6-1
DNA: TGTGCCAGCTGGGACGGAGGCACAGATACGCAGTATTTT; CDR3: CASWDGGTDTQYF; D: -; J: TRBJ2-3; size: -; V: TRBV6-5
DNA: TGTGCCAGCAGTTACCCTGGTACCTTC; CDR3: CASSYPGTF; D: -; J: TRBJ1-2; size: once; V: TRBV6-5
DNA: TGTGCCAGCAGTACAGGACAGGACCTTTTCACTGAAGCTTTCTTT; CDR3: CASSTGQDLFTEAFF; D: TRBD1; J: TRBJ1-1; size: -; V: TRBV6-1
DNA: TGTGCCAGCAGTGCCGGGACTAGCGGGGAGTACACAAGTGATGAGCAGTTCTTC; CDR3: CASSAGTSGEYTSDEQFF; D: TRBD2; J: TRBJ2-1; size: -; V: TRBV2
DNA: TGTGCCAGCAGTTTATTTCCCCCAAGACAGGGTGCTAATGAAAAACTGTTTTTT; CDR3: CASSLFPPRQGANEKLFF; D: TRBD1; J: TRBJ1-4; size: -; V: TRBV27
DNA: TGTGCCAGCAGTTACGGGGACTACGACACAGATACGCAGTATTTT; CDR3: CASSYGDYDTDTQYF; D: TRBD2; J: TRBJ2-3; size: -; V: TRBV6-6
DNA: TGCGCCAGCAACCACGAAGGGGGTACTGAAGCTTTCTTT; CDR3: CASNHEGGTEAFF; D: -; J: TRBJ1-1; size: once; V: TRBV5-1
DNA: TGTGCCACCAGCAGTAGTGGAGACAGGTTAACACCTGAAGCTTTCTTT; CDR3: CATSSSGDRLTPEAFF; D: -; J: TRBJ1-1; size: -; V: TRBV15
DNA: TGTGCCTGGGCCCAGGGAGCGGGGAACATTCAGTACTTC; CDR3: CAWAQGAGNIQYF; D: TRBD2; J: TRBJ2-4; size: -; V: TRBV30
DNA: TGTGCCCACGAACGGGGAAGGGCTTTCTTT; CDR3: CAHERGRAFF; D: -; J: TRBJ1-1; size: -; V: TRBV30
DNA: TGCGCCAGCAGTGAGATAAGGGATACGCAGTATTTT; CDR3: CASSEIRDTQYF; D: -; J: TRBJ2-3; size: once; V: TRBV10-2
DNA: TGTGCCAGCAGTCCGGGAGGGGGCGAGATTTACGAGCAGTACTTC; CDR3: CASSPGGGEIYEQYF; D: -; J: TRBJ2-7; size: -; V: TRBV11-3
DNA: TGTGCCAGCGGGCTCTTGCTCAACACCGGGGAGCTGTTTTTT; CDR3: CASGLLLNTGELFF; D: -; J: TRBJ2-2; size: -; V: TRBV7-6
DNA: TGTGCCAGCAGTTTAAGGATGGAGACAGTGAACACCGGGGAGCTGTTTTTT; CDR3: CASSLRMETVNTGELFF; D: -; J: TRBJ2-2; size: once; V: TRBV27
DNA: TGTGCCAGCAGCGCTCACCCGGACGGAGACTATGGCTACACCTTC; CDR3: CASSAHPDGDYGYTF; D: -; J: TRBJ1-2; size: -; V: TRBV21-1
DNA: TGTGCCAGCAGCCAGTTTCCCAGAAGGGGCAATGAGCAGTTCTTC; CDR3: CASSQFPRRGNEQFF; D: -; J: TRBJ2-1; size: -; V: TRBV7-8
DNA: TGTGCCAGCAGCTTAGCGGCCCGTTACAATGAGCAGTTCTTC; CDR3: CASSLAARYNEQFF; D: -; J: TRBJ2-1; size: -; V: TRBV7-6
DNA: TGTGCCAGCAGTTTAGGCTCGGGGTACACTGAAGCTTTCTTT; CDR3: CASSLGSGYTEAFF; D: -; J: TRBJ1-1; size: -; V: TRBV28
DNA: TGTGCCACATTCACAGGGAGCACTGAAGCTTTCTTT; CDR3: CATFTGSTEAFF; D: -; J: TRBJ1-1; size: -; V: TRBV19
DNA: TGTGCCAGCAGCACCGGACAGGGTCGGTATGGCTACACCTTC; CDR3: CASSTGQGRYGYTF; D: TRBD1; J: TRBJ1-2; size: few; V: TRBV27
DNA: TGCGCCAGCAGCTTGGGTCCCGAAATGAACACTGAAGCTTTCTTT; CDR3: CASSLGPEMNTEAFF; D: -; J: TRBJ1-1; size: -; V: TRBV5-1
DNA: TGTGCCTGGAGTATGGTAGCGGGGGACGAGCAGTACTTC; CDR3: CAWSMVAGDEQYF; D: TRBD2; J: TRBJ2-7; size: once; V: TRBV30
DNA: TGTGCCAGCAGCCGACCGGGACAGGGGCGGAGGACTGAAGCTTTCTTT; CDR3: CASSRPGQGRRTEAFF; D: TRBD1; J: TRBJ1-1; size: -; V: TRBV7-2
DNA: TGCAGTGCTGTTAACACTGAAGCTTTCTTT; CDR3: CSAVNTEAFF; D: -; J: TRBJ1-1; size: -; V: TRBV20-1
DNA: TGTGCCAGTAGTTCAGAAGTATGGGGCTACACCTTC; CDR3: CASSSEVWGYTF; D: -; J: TRBJ1-2; size: -; V: TRBV19
DNA: TGCGCCAGCAGCGCCGGGACAGGGAGTGGGAACACTGAAGCTTTCTTT; CDR3: CASSAGTGSGNTEAFF; D: TRBD1; J: TRBJ1-1; size: -; V: TRBV5-1